This T cell receptor beta chain is from a study of response to subunit inactivated influenza vaccine (dated by TCRdb to 2016 to 2019). The study in broad terms: The study used deep quantitative T cell receptor repertoire profiling to track responses to a trivalent subunit inactivated influenza vaccine. Broader findings and caveats from the paper: According to the authors, only a limited number of new T cells may be recruited by each seasonal influenza vaccination.

The CDR3 runs 18 amino acids, cysteine and phenylalanine included. The sequence is cut down to CDR3 DNA, 54 bases in frame from base 1. V loses 5 bases, J loses 1 base, and the germline ends lie 20 bases apart. The germline V gene (reference sequence) sets CDR1 to LNHDA and CDR2 to SQIVND. Preparation of the library involved RT-PCR. Sequencing took place on an Illumina HiSeq 2500. The raw public data were reprocessed by TCRdb itself: fastp quality trimming at Q25, MiXCR clonotype calling, in-frame beta chains only. CDR3 protein sequences are deduplicated, and each keeps its most common genes and DNA. In this sample the table shows around 540,000 distinct CDR3 sequences, 12% of which occur a single time. In total, the top ten clones hold roughly 10% of the sample. A note on this clonotype: This clone's antigen is unknown. It has no much larger one-base neighbor in the sample; base qualities were not kept.

This clonotype was sampled from a man in his fifties who received an inactivated influenza vaccine. Donor details come from another sample of the same person, matched by shared clones. The chain links TRBV19 with TRBJ2-2, with no confidently assigned D gene. The sequenced sample was PBMCs from blood, obtained on the day of vaccination. The CDR3 loop reads CASSPGFVYFENTGELFF. The DNA sequence is TGTGCCAGTAGTCCTGGATTCGTTTATTTCGAGAACACCGGGGAGCTGTTTTTT.